Following are 32 T cell receptor beta chains from one sample sequenced in a study of CD8 T cells in ankylosing spondylitis. One entry per CDR3 protein, called by TCRdb with MiXCR from the 5' RACE reads. The table has over 600,000 distinct CDR3 sequences, 15% to 20% seen once. Study-wide results and limits: Among TCR beta sequences, a motif of roughly 8 highly homologous variants appeared characteristic of ankylosing spondylitis blood.

The antigens of these receptors remain unknown. The specimen was blood, either unsorted or a sorted T cell fraction (not recorded which). The receptors were gathered from a male donor with ankylosing spondylitis.

Regarding this clonotype: This may stem from a read error, because a much larger clone lies one nucleotide away. This chain links TRBV24-1 with TRBJ2-1, with TRBD2 matching over 7 bases. Germline loops: CDR1 KGHDR, CDR2 SFDVKD. The CDR3 spans 14 residues. The CDR3 coding sequence is TGTGCCACCAGTGAGGCGGGAGATCTGGATGACCAGTTCTTC. It encodes CATSEAGDLDDQFF.

In DNA, the CDR3 is TGTGCCAGTCCGGGGGGTTGTGAGAACAATGAGCAGTTCTTC. It encodes CASPGGCENNEQFF. The V gene is TRBV9, the J gene TRBJ2-1; 7 nucleotides match TRBD2. The CDR3 has 14 residues. V lost 8 bases to trimming and J lost 5 bases; unmatched junction nucleotides: 10. The germline gives CDR1 SGDLS, CDR2 YYNGEE.

The chain joins TRBV30 to TRBJ1-5; D is ambiguous. CDR1 is GTSNPN and CDR2 is SVGIG in the germline V gene (reference sequence). V lost 2 bases to trimming and J lost 3 bases, with 11 bases between them. This CDR3 is built from 14 residues. DNA of the CDR3: TGTGCCTGGAGTTTGGACGGTTACAATCAGCCCCAGCATTTT. It translates to CAWSLDGYNQPQHF. Together with reference TRBV30 and TRBJ1-5, the CDR3 gives the full variable domain: SQTIHQWPATLVQPVGSPLSLECTVEGTSNPNLYWYRQAAGRGLQLLFYSVGIGQISSEVPQNLSASRPQDRQFILSSKKLLLSDSGFYLCAWSLDGYNQPQHFGDGTRLSIL.

This rearrangement joins TRBV5-1 to TRBJ2-7; 12 nucleotides align to TRBD2. The CDR3 totals 15 residues. Germline CDR1 is SGHRS and CDR2 is YFSETQ. The V segment lost 1 base and the J segment 6 bases; nucleotides outside the gene matches: 5. CDR3 protein: CASSLLAGGPGEQYF. CDR3 coding DNA: TGCGCCAGCAGCTTGCTAGCGGGGGGGCCCGGCGAGCAGTACTTC.

V usage is TRBV12-3 or TRBV12-4 and J usage is TRBJ2-7, with 11 bases identical to TRBD1. This CDR3 comprises 18 residues. V was pared by 5 bases and J by 1 base, with 13 bases of the junction left unmatched. The CDR3 coding sequence is TGTGCCAGCAGTCCTGGGACAGGGGGTGCCCCGGGTTCCTACGAGCAGTACTTC. The encoded protein is CASSPGTGGAPGSYEQYF.

This clonotype has only one observation. This chain joins TRBV4-1 and TRBJ1-6; a weak D match, TRBD1 (6 bases). Germline V gene data show CDR1 as MGHRA and CDR2 as YSYEKL. CDR3 length equals 18 residues. V gave up 0 bases and J gave up 8 bases, with 20 bases separating them. The CDR3 here is CASSQDWGRTEEHSPLHF. CDR3 sequence (DNA): TGCGCCAGCAGCCAAGATTGGGGCCGGACAGAGGAGCATTCACCCCTCCACTTT.

The count of this clonotype is one. CDR3 in amino acids: CASSPGVASGSSYNEQFF. The CDR3 DNA reads TGTGCCAGCTCACCGGGGGTAGCTAGCGGGAGCTCCTACAATGAGCAGTTCTTC. The chain joins TRBV18 to TRBJ2-1; TRBD2 matches 10 bases. CDR1 and CDR2 from the germline V gene are KGHSH and LQKENI. The CDR3 has 18 residues. The J segment lost 0 bases and the V segment lost 3 bases, leaving 8 bases of the junction unmatched.

This chain connects TRBV25-1 to TRBJ2-1; 8 bases match TRBD1. The CDR3 is 15 residues long. Germline V gene data show CDR1 as MGHDK and CDR2 as SYGVNS. Trimming cost V 1 base and J 9 bases; bases outside gene matches: 8. CDR3 amino acids: CASSESTPTGGEQFF. The CDR3 nucleotides read TGTGCCAGCAGTGAATCCACCCCCACAGGGGGTGAGCAGTTCTTC.

V and J are TRBV20-1 and TRBJ2-7, with 13 bases identical to TRBD2. This CDR3 region has 17 residues. After removal of 0 bases from V and 6 bases from J, the junction contained 11 bases not matched to a gene. Germline V CDR1 and CDR2: DFQATT, SNEGSKA (reference sequence). CDR3 residues: CSARDLLAGGPDSEQYF. Here the CDR3 DNA reads TGCAGTGCTAGAGATCTACTAGCGGGAGGGCCTGATAGCGAGCAGTACTTC.

The chain couples TRBV7-8 to TRBJ1-3; possibly TRBD1 for D (5 bases). The CDR3 consists of 15 residues. The V end lost 6 bases, the J end lost 1 base, and 13 bases lay between the germline ends. Germline CDR1 and CDR2: SGHVS and FQNEAQ. The CDR3, as DNA: TGTGCCAGCAGTCCTCTGGGGGGTTCTGGAAACACCATATATTTT. It is translated as CASSPLGGSGNTIYF.

The J gene is TRBJ1-1, the V gene TRBV7-6; D gene unclear. Germline V gene data show CDR1 as SGHVS and CDR2 as FNYEAQ. Trimming removed 4 bases from V and 2 bases from J, with 11 bases in between. This CDR3 has 14 amino acids. The CDR3, as DNA: TGTGCCAGCAGCTCCGAAGATCTCAACACTGAAGCTTTCTTT. It translates to CASSSEDLNTEAFF.

Only a few counts were recorded for this clonotype. The chain recombines TRBV6-1 with TRBJ2-7; 10 nucleotides match TRBD2. The trim removed 5 bases at V and 6 bases at J, leaving 10 bases unmatched. In germline, CDR1 is MNHNS, CDR2 SASEGT. This CDR3 spans 15 amino acids. CDR3 residues: CASSRTSGAQTEQYF. The CDR3 DNA follows: TGTGCCAGCAGTCGTACTAGCGGGGCACAGACCGAGCAGTACTTC.

The V gene is TRBV24-1, the J gene TRBJ2-2, with 9 bases lining up with TRBD2. There are 16 residues in the CDR3. The germline V gene has CDR1 KGHDR and CDR2 SFDVKD. V dropped 7 bases and J dropped 0; count of bases not matched to a gene: 5. The CDR3 is CATRGGLAANTGELFF. The CDR3 DNA sequence: TGTGCCACCAGGGGGGGACTAGCCGCGAACACCGGGGAGCTGTTTTTT.

The chain has TRBV6-5 and TRBJ2-1; TRBD1 aligns across 8 bases. CDR1 is MNHEY and CDR2 is SVGAGI in the germline V gene. With V trimmed by 2 bases and J by 7 bases, 4 bases remained unmatched. This CDR3 is 14 amino acids long. The DNA for the CDR3 is TGTGCCAGCAGTTACCGGGACAGGACGAATGAGCAGTTCTTC. It translates to CASSYRDRTNEQFF.

This clonotype has a handful of counts. This chain uses TRBV29-1 with TRBJ2-2; D call uncertain. Trimming shortened V by 4 bases and J by 2 bases, and 5 bases separated the two germline ends. The CDR3 extends over 12 amino acids. In germline, CDR1 is SQVTM, CDR2 ANQGSEA. The CDR3 protein is CSVVPNTGELFF. The CDR3 DNA reads TGCAGCGTTGTACCAAACACCGGGGAGCTGTTTTTT.

The chain carries TRBV12-3 or TRBV12-4 and TRBJ2-7, with TRBD2 identical over 14 bases. This CDR3 is built from 16 residues. V lost 4 bases and J lost 6; bases outside the gene matches: 8. The CDR3 is CASSSGTSGRLSEQYF. The CDR3 coding sequence is TGTGCCAGCAGTTCCGGGACTAGCGGGAGATTAAGCGAGCAGTACTTC.

At least ten counts were recorded for this clonotype. This chain joins TRBV6-1 and TRBJ1-2, with 10 bases matching TRBD1. The length of the CDR3 is 16 residues. The germline gives CDR1 MNHNS, CDR2 SASEGT. After removal of 4 bases from V and 4 bases from J, the junction contained 9 bases not matched to a gene. The CDR3 nucleotides read TGTGCCAGCAGTGCCTCCAGGACAGGGGGAACCTATGGCTACACCTTC. It specifies CASSASRTGGTYGYTF.

This chain's CDR3 is CASSPSPGGPYEQYF. CDR3 DNA: TGCGCCAGCAGCCCCTCCCCGGGTGGGCCCTACGAGCAGTACTTC. The chain uses TRBV5-1 and TRBJ2-7; the D is unclear. The V gene lost 4 bases and the J gene lost 2 bases, with 16 bases spanning the gap. The CDR3 runs to 15 residues. Per germline, CDR1 SGHRS and CDR2 YFSETQ.

This sequence joins TRBV9 and TRBJ2-1, with 8 positions matching TRBD2. Germline V lookup: CDR1 SGDLS, CDR2 YYNGEE. V shed 7 bases and J 6 bases; nucleotides not matched to a gene: 12. This CDR3 spans 15 amino acids. CDR3 in amino acids: CASSPQAGEINEQFF. The CDR3 nucleotides read TGTGCCAGCTCCCCCCAAGCGGGAGAGATCAATGAGCAGTTCTTC.

This clonotype was detected only a few times. The rearrangement joins TRBV10-3 to TRBJ2-5; 7 bases agree with TRBD2. With V trimmed by 3 bases and J by 2 bases, 6 bases remained unmatched. Per germline, CDR1 ENHRY and CDR2 SYGVKD. The CDR3 sequence is 15 residues long. Written as DNA, the CDR3 is TGTGCCATCAGTGAACGGGGGGATCGACAAGAGACCCAGTACTTC. Translated, it gives CAISERGDRQETQYF.

V usage is TRBV18 and J usage is TRBJ2-5; D might be TRBD1 (6 bases). The CDR3 sequence is 14 residues long. CDR1 is KGHSH, CDR2 LQKENI, per germline. Between the trimmed V and J ends, which lost 2 bases and 3 bases, there was a span of 10 bases. The CDR3 protein is CASSPNNREETQYF. CDR3 nucleotides: TGTGCCAGCTCACCAAACAACAGGGAAGAGACCCAGTACTTC. The full variable domain, rest sourced from reference TRBV18 and TRBJ2-5, is NAGVMQNPRHLVRRRGQEARLRCSPMKGHSHVYWYRQLPEEGLKFMVYLQKENIIDESGMPKERFSAEFPKEGPSILRIQQVVRGDSAAYFCASSPNNREETQYFGPGTRLLVL.

V gene TRBV12-3 or TRBV12-4 combines with J gene TRBJ2-1, with TRBD2 matching 13 bases. There are 15 residues in the CDR3. J was trimmed by 6 bases and V by 3 bases; bases with no gene match: 2. DNA for the CDR3: TGTGCCAGCAGTTTCCGGACTAGCGGGGGCAATGAGCAGTTCTTC. Protein: CASSFRTSGGNEQFF.

The chain joins TRBV7-9 to TRBJ2-3; D gene unclear. The CDR3 sequence is 13 residues long. Germline lookup yields CDR1 SEHNR and CDR2 FQNEAQ (reference sequence). V shed 8 bases and J shed 6 bases, with 15 bases lying between them. CDR3 nucleotides: TGTGCCAGCGCTCAGGCCCCGGATGATACGCAGTATTTT. Protein: CASAQAPDDTQYF.

This chain links TRBV27 with TRBJ2-4; TRBD2 is a possible D gene (6 bases). The CDR3 consists of 13 residues. The V end lost 3 bases, the J end lost 4 bases, and 7 bases lay between the germline ends. In germline, CDR1 is MNHEY, CDR2 SMNVEV (reference sequence). This CDR3 is CASSFRGKNIQYF. CDR3 DNA: TGTGCCAGCAGTTTTCGGGGGAAAAACATTCAGTACTTC.

This clonotype was recorded a few times. The CDR3 here is CASSSAGFEQYF. DNA for the CDR3: TGTGCCAGCAGCTCAGCAGGGTTTGAGCAGTACTTC. This rearrangement joins TRBV7-2 to TRBJ2-7; weak D call: TRBD1 (5 bases). The CDR3 has 12 amino acids. Germline V gene data show CDR1 as SGHTA and CDR2 as FQGNSA. With 4 bases removed from V and 7 bases from J, the gap between germline ends came to 11 bases. Full variable domain (remainder filled in from reference TRBV7-2 and TRBJ2-7): GAGVSQSPSNKVTEKGKDVELRCDPISGHTALYWYRQSLGQGLEFLIYFQGNSAPDKSGLPSDRFSAERTGGSVSTLTIQRTQQEDSAVYLCASSSAGFEQYFGPGTRLTVT.

This clonotype was recorded a few times. The chain is built from TRBV29-1 and TRBJ1-1, with 8 bases aligning to TRBD1. Germline CDR1 is SQVTM and CDR2 is ANQGSEA. This CDR3 has 12 residues. V lost 7 bases to trimming and J lost 7 bases; unmatched junction nucleotides: 8. In DNA, the CDR3 is TGCAGCGCCGACACCGACAGGGGTGAAGCTTTCTTT. Translating it yields CSADTDRGEAFF.

The genes are TRBV3-1 and TRBJ2-1; TRBD2 is a possible D gene (6 bases). The germline gives CDR1 LGHDT, CDR2 YNNKEL (reference sequence). The CDR3 totals 18 residues. Between the trimmed V and J ends, which lost 5 bases and 0 bases, there was a span of 20 bases. Written as DNA, the CDR3 is TGTGCCAGCAGCTCCACATCCCTGGACTACAGCTCCTACAATGAGCAGTTCTTC. It yields the protein CASSSTSLDYSSYNEQFF.

This clonotype was seen once. The chain carries TRBV12-3 or TRBV12-4 and TRBJ2-2, with TRBD2 identical over 13 bases. J gave up 6 bases and V 7 bases, and 11 bases lay outside the gene matches. There are 17 residues in the CDR3. CDR3 residues: CASTLGLAGVFAGELFF. CDR3 sequence (DNA): TGTGCCAGCACTCTTGGACTAGCGGGAGTTTTCGCCGGGGAGCTGTTTTTT.

J is TRBJ2-3 and V is TRBV12-5; 10 bases match TRBD2. Per the germline V gene, CDR1 is LGHNT and CDR2 is FRNRAP. After removal of 3 bases from V and 7 bases from J, the junction contained 7 bases not matched to a gene. CDR3 length equals 15 residues. The CDR3 here is CASGFSGRAEYTQYF. CDR3 bases: TGTGCTAGTGGTTTCAGCGGGAGGGCCGAGTATACGCAGTATTTT.

The gene calls are TRBV9 and TRBJ2-5; 12 bases match TRBD2. From germline, CDR1 is SGDLS and CDR2 YYNGEE. V shed 3 bases and J 4 bases; nucleotides not matched to a gene: 4. The CDR3 loop spans 15 amino acids. The CDR3 coding sequence is TGTGCCAGCAGCGAACTAGCGGGGGGAGGAGAGACCCAGTACTTC. It encodes CASSELAGGGETQYF.

This clonotype occurred a few times. The chain carries TRBV12-3 or TRBV12-4 and TRBJ2-3; D could derive from TRBD1 or TRBD2 (5 bases each). The length of the CDR3 is 18 residues. Trimming removed 2 bases from V and 5 bases from J, with 23 bases in between. Written as DNA, the CDR3 is TGTGCCAGCAGTTTAAGGATTGTTGGGACCTTCGGAGGAGATACGCAGTATTTT. This translates into CASSLRIVGTFGGDTQYF.

The rearrangement joins TRBV7-2 to TRBJ2-3; D is unclear. The V gene lost 7 bases and the J gene lost 7 bases, with 9 bases spanning the gap. Germline CDR1 and CDR2: SGHTA and FQGNSA. CDR3 length: 11 residues. As DNA, the CDR3 is TGTGCCAGCACCCCACTTAATACGCAGTATTTT. This codes for CASTPLNTQYF.